The subject of this entry is one T cell receptor (beta chain). Its target is not known. This entry is derived from a study of OX40 agonist ivuxolimab in advanced cancers. Whole-study context: Dosing consisted of intravenous ivuxolimab at 0.01 to 10 mg/kg every 2 weeks. Past anti-PD-1, anti-PD-L1 or anti-CTLA-4 therapy was accepted, and approximately 40% had received some.

Sequenced by immunoSEQ multiplex PCR; TCRdb stores in-frame clones only, minus some. The profile covers about 79,000 clones, with approximately 85% appearing a single time and about 4% taken by the ten largest. Study-level results: Clonal expansion from baseline to week 6 occurred in both CD4+ and CD8+ T cells.

From germline, CDR1 is MNHEY and CDR2 SMNVEV (reference sequence). The CDR3 loop spans 14 amino acids. Researchers took blood at baseline, on cycle 4 day 1, and on cycle 7 day 1. The source is an adult with an advanced solid tumor such as melanoma, head and neck, liver or kidney cancer. This chain joins TRBV27 and TRBJ2-5; 9 nucleotides align to TRBD1. The closer fit of TRBJ2-7 to the DNA end suggests the J call may be wrong. Sequenced material: CD4+ or CD8+ T cells sorted from blood, taken in a trial of the OX40 agonist ivuxolimab. Here the CDR3 DNA reads TGTGCCAGCAACCCCGGGACAGGGATCTACGAGCAGTACTTC. Protein: CASNPGTGIYEQYF.